This T cell receptor beta chain is from a study of identical twins listed by TCRdb under 2016. Notes on the research overall: To test whether fetal clonotypes persist, this study deep-sequenced TCR alpha and beta repertoires from monozygotic twins, from unrelated adults of various ages, and from cord blood. To rule out contamination, replicate twin experiments were performed at different times with different library preparation protocols.

This clonotype was detected many times. The clone's antigen remains unknown. Base quality data are lacking; no much larger clone is found one base away. Every donor was a healthy Caucasian. Three pairs of female monozygotic twins, all aged roughly 18 to 29 years, made up the twin cohort. Positive isolation kits from Invitrogen were used to isolate the CD4+ and CD8+ T cell populations. The library was obtained by 5' RACE. The run used an Illumina HiSeq 2000. A universal primer binding site was introduced by template switching, and a unique molecular identifier was present in the final cDNA, enabling accurate counting of TCR cDNA molecules. Specific primers in the conserved constant-segment region were used to synthesize first-strand cDNA for TCR alpha and beta chains. To control for contamination, every cDNA library was double barcoded, receiving both a SMART-Mk sample barcode and Illumina barcodes. Two successive PCR steps introduced TruSeq adapter sequences along with Illumina sample barcodes. The Illumina HiSeq platform was used with custom primers to sequence TCR alpha and beta cDNA libraries. The original methods were these. Unique molecular identifiers were extracted from raw reads with MiGEC, and CDR3 positions were determined with MiXCR. For each individual, recombination models were inferred using an EM algorithm with the repgenHMM and IGoR tools. Shared clonotypes were analyzed with the tcR package in R, and sharing was normalized by the product of cloneset sizes. To study raw recombination free of thymic and clonal selection effects, out-of-frame nonproductive sequences were analyzed. Using fastp at Q25 and MiXCR, TCRdb reprocessed the public reads and kept productive beta chains. CDR3 protein sequences are deduplicated, and each keeps its most common genes and DNA. The V and J calls were not made by the authors but by TCRdb's processing. The sample table contains about 240,000 distinct CDR3 sequences; only one count was recorded for 6% to 8.5% of them. Jointly, the top ten make up under 7% of the sample.

V is reduced by 4 bases and J by 3 bases, leaving a spacing of 10 bases between them. The CDR3 has 13 amino acids, counting the end cysteine and phenylalanine. CDR3 DNA only is kept here, 39 bases in frame from base 1. Broader findings and caveats from the paper: Excess twin sharing in beta out-of-frame sequences was weaker because fewer shared sequences lowered the signal-to-noise ratio. Abundant cord blood beta clonotypes had fewer insertions, young adult naive repertoires showed a similar but weaker trend, and memory repertoires showed no such trend. Out-of-frame TCR alpha sequences shared between twins showed an excess of low generation-probability sequences compared with coincidental sharing between unrelated individuals. Invariant T cells such as MAIT and iNKT could partly confound zero-insertion analyses, although diverse VJ usage argued against such confounding for most clonotypes. In monozygotic twins, out-of-frame TCR alpha sharing was systematically underestimated by recombination models, although the models agreed with sharing between unrelated individuals. Because the same donors could not be followed over many years, the conclusions depended on cross-sectional statistical analysis.

The sample was also reused in another study, on yellow fever vaccine responses in identical twins. In that second paper, the authors write: The authors reported that the T cell response to vaccination in identical twins appeared partly convergent and partly personalized. In identical twins, the study followed T cell clones that responded to the vaccine with precision.

Sequencing input: CD8+ T cells sorted from blood. Rearrangement joined TRBV12-3 or TRBV12-4 to TRBJ2-7; TRBD2 is perhaps the D gene, given 5 matching bases. The sequence was obtained from a woman aged 18-30 years in good health. The bases read TGTGCCAGCAGTTACCTCCGGGACTACGAGCAGTACTTC. Translation gives CASSYLRDYEQYF.